This T cell receptor (beta chain) was sequenced in a study of T cells after somatic rescue of genetic block. The table came from immunoSEQ multiplex PCR; TCRdb's copy has only in-frame clones and leaves some out. Of around 52,000 clones listed, about 96% were seen once; the top ten hold 0.075% to 0.095%. The clonotype originates from a child younger than two. The sequencing sample was made of peripheral blood mononuclear cells (PBMCs).

CDR3 residues: CASSLRKTGGYEQYF. For the CDR3, the DNA is TGTGCCAGCAGCTTGCGCAAGACAGGGGGTTACGAGCAGTACTTC. The J gene is TRBJ2-7, the V gene TRBV13; TRBD1 agrees at 9 bases. In germline, CDR1 is PRHDT, CDR2 FYEKMQ (reference sequence). The CDR3 runs to 15 residues. The junction had 7 bases not matched to a gene; V was cut back by 3 bases and J by 4 bases.